Each of the 19 T cell receptor beta chains below was sequenced from the same sample in a study of T cells expressing NK-cell markers. TCRdb re-analyzed the 5' RACE reads; it lists each CDR3 protein once, without DNA. This sample's table reports about 410,000 distinct CDR3 sequences. Material for sequencing was blood T cells: a sorted CD56 or NKG2C T cell subset, CD4+ or CD8+ T cells, or bulk PBMC T cells (not recorded which). The receptor set was obtained from a woman between 45 and 65 years old in good health.

This chain joins TRBV12-3 or TRBV12-4 and TRBJ2-2; TCRdb returns TRBD2, unconfirmable since there is no DNA. This CDR3 contains 16 residues. The CDR3 loop is CASSLRSGRIAGELFF.

This chain uses TRBV6-5 with TRBJ2-2; TCRdb calls TRBD1, which cannot be checked without DNA. The CDR3 is made up of 15 amino acids. CDR1 MNHEY and CDR2 SVGAGI come from the germline V gene. CDR3 residues: CASSNPGRITGELFF.

The chain links TRBV11-2 to TRBJ2-7; TCRdb's D call, TRBD1, is unchecked because there is no DNA. The CDR3 consists of 11 residues. Germline V gives CDR1 SGHAT, CDR2 FQNNGV. The chain's CDR3 is CASSPPGEQYF.

The genes are TRBV20-1 and TRBJ1-3; TCRdb indicates TRBD1, and absent DNA this call remains unverified. Germline V gives CDR1 DFQATT, CDR2 SNEGSKA (reference sequence). This CDR3 region has 17 residues. Here the CDR3 reads CSARDSMDRGQGNTIYF.

The chain recombines TRBV12-3 or TRBV12-4 with TRBJ1-2; the D call of TRBD1 rests on TCRdb alone, since no DNA is present to check it. This CDR3 is built from 13 residues. The CDR3 sequence is CASSFSRGDRRTF.

The rearrangement joins TRBV27 to TRBJ2-7; TCRdb names TRBD2, which stays unverified in the absence of DNA. Germline V gene data show CDR1 as MNHEY and CDR2 as SMNVEV (reference sequence). CDR3 size: 17 residues. CDR3 in amino acids: CASRAAQGGTSGREQYF.

The chain joins TRBV5-1 to TRBJ2-1; TCRdb designates TRBD1, a call that cannot be tested without DNA. CDR1 SGHRS and CDR2 YFSETQ come from the germline V gene. This CDR3 is 14 amino acids long. CDR3 region: CASSLVQGYDEQFF.

V is TRBV24-1 and J is TRBJ2-1; TCRdb gives TRBD1 as the D gene, but with no DNA this cannot be confirmed. The CDR3 sequence is 16 residues long. Germline V CDR1 and CDR2: KGHDR, SFDVKD. This CDR3 reads CATSDRGGTGGNEQFF.

The V gene is TRBV3-1, the J gene TRBJ2-7; the D gene TCRdb calls, TRBD2, cannot be checked with no DNA. CDR3 size: 13 residues. The V gene's germline CDR1 is LGHDT and CDR2 YNNKEL (reference sequence). The CDR3 is CASSQGLPPEQYF.

The chain joins TRBV6-5 to TRBJ1-5. From germline, CDR1 is MNHEY and CDR2 SVGAGI. The CDR3 length is 14 residues. Here the CDR3 reads CASKRSGRNQPQHF.

The J gene is TRBJ1-5, the V gene TRBV5-6. Germline V gene lookup returns CDR1 SGHDT and CDR2 YYEEEE. CDR3 length: 17 residues. The CDR3: CASSFAEEQGGRQPQHF.

The genes are TRBV29-1 and TRBJ2-1; TCRdb's D call, TRBD2, is unchecked because there is no DNA. This CDR3 comprises 16 residues. CDR1 and CDR2 from the germline V gene are SQVTM and ANQGSEA. The chain's CDR3 is CSVEVREGPGEYEQFF.

The chain is built from TRBV4-1 and TRBJ1-2. The CDR3 is 15 amino acids. Germline CDR1 and CDR2: MGHRA and YSYEKL. CDR3 protein: CASSQGLAGRHGYTF.

V usage is TRBV6-2 or TRBV6-3 and J usage is TRBJ2-5; TCRdb names TRBD2, which stays unverified in the absence of DNA. The length of the CDR3 is 14 residues. Germline V gene data show CDR1 as MNHEY and CDR2 as SVGEGT. The CDR3 is CASSYSLGLGTQYF.

The gene calls are TRBV5-1 and TRBJ1-2. Germline CDR1 is SGHRS and CDR2 is YFSETQ. CDR3 length equals 16 residues. The CDR3 region is CASSLGESGGFYGYTF.

V is TRBV20-1 and J is TRBJ1-1; the TCRdb call, TRBD1, lacks DNA for checking. This CDR3 has 15 residues. Germline V gives CDR1 DFQATT, CDR2 SNEGSKA (reference sequence). The CDR3 spells CSASDRIGRDTEAFF.

V usage is TRBV4-1 and J usage is TRBJ2-5; no DNA is available, so the TRBD2 call from TCRdb remains unchecked. The germline V gene encodes CDR1 MGHRA and CDR2 YSYEKL. The CDR3 extends over 16 amino acids. Here the CDR3 reads CASSQVPRGLLETQYF.

The chain couples TRBV3-1 to TRBJ1-2; the D gene TCRdb calls, TRBD1, cannot be checked with no DNA. There are 16 residues in the CDR3. CDR1 LGHDT and CDR2 YNNKEL come from the germline V gene (reference sequence). The CDR3 here is CASSQDFDSKTYGYTF.

The chain is built from TRBV27 and TRBJ2-1. This CDR3 is built from 14 residues. Germline V gene sequence: CDR1 MNHEY, CDR2 SMNVEV (reference sequence). The CDR3: CASSLSWQRIEQFF.